This TCR beta chain was profiled in a study of T cells in Graves' hyperthyroidism and ophthalmopathy. General study points: Ophthalmopathy, which appeared later, was predicted by the model a median approximately 6.7 months before onset.

This clonotype appeared many times. Its antigen is unknown. Germline V gives CDR1 LNHDA, CDR2 SQIVND (reference sequence). This CDR3 region has 13 residues. Deletions cut 7 bases from V and 0 bases from J, with 4 bases between. Under 3 months was the duration of disease in ophthalmopathy patients, who also had a Clinical Activity Score of at least 3 and a NOSPECS grade of at least 4. Not enrolled were patients with uncontrolled infection, other autoimmune disease, pregnancy or lactation. It was over 9.5 ml of fresh peripheral blood that supplied the PBMCs. From RNA transcripts, TCR beta CDR3 regions were amplified. With the HTBI primer set, the TCR CDR3 went through a first round of RT-PCR. A single record per CDR3 protein comes from TCRdb applying MiXCR to the multiplex PCR reads. In the table there are hundreds of thousands of distinct CDR3 sequences, about 14% of which are singletons.

The sample taken for sequencing was blood. The genes are TRBV19 and TRBJ2-6; D is ambiguous. The source is a woman between 40 and 55 years old with Graves' ophthalmopathy. In DNA form, the CDR3 reads TGTGCCAGTAATCCCTCTGGGGCCAACGTCCTGACTTTC. Protein sequence: CASNPSGANVLTF.